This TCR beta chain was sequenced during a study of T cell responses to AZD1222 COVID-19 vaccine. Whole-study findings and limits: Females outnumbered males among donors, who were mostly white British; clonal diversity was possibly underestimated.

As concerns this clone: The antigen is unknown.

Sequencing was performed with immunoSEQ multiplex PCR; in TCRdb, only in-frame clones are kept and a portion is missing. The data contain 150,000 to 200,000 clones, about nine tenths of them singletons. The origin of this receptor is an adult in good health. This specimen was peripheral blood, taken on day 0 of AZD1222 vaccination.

The CDR3 nucleotides read TGTGCCTGGAGTGTACTTGCGGGAGGGGGGGAGCTGTTTTTT. This gives the protein CAWSVLAGGGELFF. The chain has TRBV30 and TRBJ2-2; 9 bases fit TRBD2. Germline V gene data show CDR1 as GTSNPN and CDR2 as SVGIG (reference sequence). The CDR3 loop spans 14 amino acids. With 0 bases clipped from V and 8 bases from J, the junction kept 4 bases outside the gene matches.